Presented here are 19 T cell receptor beta chains from one specimen sequenced in a study of blood T cells in healthy people across ages. A second PCR, run for about 6 to 11 cycles, used a sample-barcoded 5' primer plus a J-beta primer mix. TCRdb re-called the 5' RACE reads through MiXCR, storing one row per CDR3 protein. The top ten clones hold roughly 25% of a sample with some 860,000 distinct CDR3 sequences, more than 55% of them seen once. The material sequenced was blood. These receptors all come from a middle-aged man in good health.

This clonotype was recorded at least ten times. The chain recombines TRBV5-5 with TRBJ2-3; possible D gene TRBD2, 6 bases. V was trimmed by 2 bases and J by 3 bases, leaving 16 bases between them. Germline CDR1 reads SGHKS; CDR2 reads YYEKEE (reference sequence). The CDR3 is 16 residues long. In DNA, the CDR3 is TGTGCCAGCAGCTTACAACCGGGCGGGACGACAGATACGCAGTATTTT. Protein: CASSLQPGGTTDTQYF.

The V gene is TRBV7-3, the J gene TRBJ2-3; D is possibly TRBD1 (6 bases). The CDR3 extends over 15 amino acids. CDR1 is SGHTA and CDR2 is FQGTGA in the germline V gene. With 5 bases removed from V and 0 bases from J, the gap between germline ends came to 12 bases. The CDR3 sequence is CASSQTGISTDTQYF. CDR3 bases: TGTGCCAGCAGCCAAACAGGGATTAGCACAGATACGCAGTATTTT.

J is TRBJ1-6 and V is TRBV11-1, with a possible D match to TRBD1 (5 bases). Germline values: CDR1 SGHAT, CDR2 FQDESV (reference sequence). The CDR3 has 16 amino acids. The V gene lost 8 bases and the J gene lost 0 bases, with 14 bases spanning the gap. The CDR3 DNA is TGTGCCAGCGGGGACGTTACGAGCTCCTATAATTCACCCCTCCACTTT. The encoded protein is CASGDVTSSYNSPLHF.

The V and J genes are TRBV6-2 or TRBV6-3 and TRBJ1-2; D unresolved. This CDR3 region has 14 residues. From germline, CDR1 is MNHEY and CDR2 SVGEGT. V lost 0 bases, J lost 6 bases, and 11 bases lay in between. CDR3 bases: TGTGCCAGCAGTTACTCGACATTAGTTGATGGCTACACCTTC. Protein product: CASSYSTLVDGYTF.

The rearrangement joins TRBV28 to TRBJ2-5; D remains ambiguous. This CDR3 has 14 amino acids. V was pared by 3 bases and J by 5 bases, with 13 bases between. Germline loops: CDR1 MDHEN, CDR2 SYDVKM. The CDR3 spells CASSLPPFPETQYF. Written as DNA, the CDR3 is TGTGCCAGCAGTTTGCCTCCCTTTCCCGAGACCCAGTACTTC.

In its sample, this clonotype was seen a few times. The V gene is TRBV21-1, the J gene TRBJ2-5; TRBD1, the table's D call, lacks a check against the DNA. The end of the DNA aligns better with TRBJ2-7, so the J call may be wrong. TRBV21-1 is a listed pseudogene. This CDR3 contains 10 residues. The CDR3 nucleotides are TGTGCCAGCACCGGGTACGAGCAGTACTTC. Translating gives CASTGYEQYF.

The count of this clonotype is one. The V call is TRBV6-2 or TRBV6-3, the J call TRBJ1-5, with 7 bases fitting TRBD1. The J segment lost 0 bases and the V segment lost 6 bases, leaving 14 bases of the junction unmatched. CDR3 length: 18 residues. Germline V CDR1 and CDR2: MNHEY, SVGEGT. CDR3 nucleotides: TGTGCCAGCAGCCTACCCCGGACAGGTATTAATAGCAATCAGCCCCAGCATTTT. Translation: CASSLPRTGINSNQPQHF.

V and J are TRBV27 and TRBJ1-2; D not certain. V was trimmed by 11 bases and J by 6 bases, leaving 19 bases between them. CDR1 MNHEY and CDR2 SMNVEV come from the germline V gene (reference sequence). This CDR3 contains 13 residues. DNA for the CDR3: TGTGCCTCCCACGACGGCAGGATTAATGGCTACACCTTC. This encodes CASHDGRINGYTF.

In this sample, this clonotype turned up a few times. The chain recombines TRBV27 with TRBJ2-7; D is possibly TRBD2 (5 bases). Germline lookup yields CDR1 MNHEY and CDR2 SMNVEV (reference sequence). The V and J ends lost 7 bases and 6 bases respectively, with 10 bases between them. There are 11 residues in the CDR3. This CDR3 reads CASNRAGEQYF. CDR3 coding DNA: TGTGCCAGCAATAGGGCGGGCGAGCAGTACTTC.

The chain uses TRBV28 and TRBJ1-2; D gene unclear. Trimming pared 5 bases from V and 8 bases from J, leaving 15 bases between. CDR1 and CDR2 from the germline V gene are MDHEN and SYDVKM. The CDR3 runs to 13 residues. The CDR3: CASSPPSVRGYTF. DNA for the CDR3: TGTGCCAGCAGTCCGCCCAGCGTTCGCGGCTACACCTTC.

This chain joins TRBV5-4 and TRBJ2-3; 8 nucleotides agree with TRBD2. This CDR3 has 18 amino acids. The V and J ends lost 0 bases and 3 bases, in that order; junction bases with no gene match: 12. Looked up from germline, CDR1 is SGHNT and CDR2 is YYREEE (reference sequence). The CDR3 DNA reads TGTGCCAGCAGCTTGGCGTCGGCTAGCGGGCCGGCGACAGATACGCAGTATTTT. Translated: CASSLASASGPATDTQYF.

This clonotype came up a few times. The chain combines TRBV9 with TRBJ2-5; 8 bases agree with TRBD2. The tail of the sequence fits TRBJ2-7 better, so the J call may be wrong. In germline, CDR1 is SGDLS, CDR2 YYNGEE. The CDR3 length is 15 residues. The CDR3 sequence is CASSAGGTGAHEQYF. In nucleotides, the CDR3 is TGTGCCAGCAGCGCGGGGGGGACTGGAGCCCACGAGCAGTACTTC.

The V call is TRBV20-1, the J call TRBJ1-2; no clear D gene. V lost 0 bases to trimming and J lost 4 bases, with 12 bases between them. In germline, CDR1 is DFQATT, CDR2 SNEGSKA (reference sequence). There are 14 residues in the CDR3. The CDR3 sequence: CSARDSGVFYGYTF. The CDR3, as DNA: TGCAGTGCTAGAGATTCCGGGGTTTTCTATGGCTACACCTTC.

The V call is TRBV5-6, the J call TRBJ1-1; no firm D call. The V gene lost 0 bases and the J gene lost 0 bases, with 15 bases spanning the gap. The germline V gene has CDR1 SGHDT and CDR2 YYEEEE. The CDR3 consists of 17 residues. The CDR3 DNA sequence: TGTGCCAGCAGCTTGGCTCGTCTCAGACTACTGAACACTGAAGCTTTCTTT. Its translation: CASSLARLRLLNTEAFF.

The chain links TRBV6-2 or TRBV6-3 to TRBJ2-7; D uncertain. The CDR3 is made up of 13 amino acids. The germline V gene has CDR1 MNHEY and CDR2 SVGEGT. V lost 6 bases and J 6 bases, leaving 15 bases between the germline ends. CDR3 protein: CASRTLGWIEQYF. CDR3 DNA sequence: TGTGCCAGCAGAACCTTGGGGTGGATCGAGCAGTACTTC.

This clonotype was found a few times. This chain connects TRBV5-6 to TRBJ2-1, with a tentative D call TRBD1 (5 bases). The length of the CDR3 is 16 residues. Per germline, CDR1 SGHDT and CDR2 YYEEEE. V gave up 5 bases and J gave up 1 base, with 16 bases separating them. The CDR3 loop reads CASSRSQGRSYNEQFF. In DNA, the CDR3 is TGTGCCAGCAGTAGGTCTCAGGGTCGGTCCTACAATGAGCAGTTCTTC.

The table lists this clonotype with a count of one. The rearrangement uses TRBV20-1 and TRBJ2-3; no clear D gene. From germline, CDR1 is DFQATT and CDR2 SNEGSKA (reference sequence). V lost 6 bases, J lost 0 bases, and 16 bases lay in between. CDR3 size: 15 residues. CDR3 bases: TGCAGTGCCCCGGTTCGCAGGCCTAGCACAGATACGCAGTATTTT. Protein product: CSAPVRRPSTDTQYF.

This chain uses TRBV12-3 or TRBV12-4 with TRBJ2-5, with TRBD1 matching over 8 bases. V was pared by 6 bases and J by 5 bases, with 17 bases of the junction left unmatched. The CDR3 loop spans 17 amino acids. The CDR3 DNA reads as TGTGCCAGCAGCCCTCGTCATGGCAGGGGGCTTCGGGAGACCCAGTACTTC. Protein sequence: CASSPRHGRGLRETQYF.

V and J are TRBV4-2 and TRBJ2-5; 8 nucleotides match TRBD2. The assigned J gene may be wrong: the sequence end matches TRBJ2-7 better. CDR3 size: 15 residues. Germline V gene sequence: CDR1 LGHNA, CDR2 YNFKEQ. CDR3 nucleotides: TGTGCCAGCAGCCAAGATATAGCGGGACCCTACGAGCAGTACTTC. Encoded protein: CASSQDIAGPYEQYF.